This TCR beta chain is from a study of regulatory T cells in long-lasting Graves disease (TCRdb year 2021). In terms of the full investigation: Persistent Graves' disease was defined as antithyroid drug treatment for over 5 years with persistently positive TSH receptor autoantibodies. The study was registered as a clinical trial and conducted in China. Persistent Graves' disease patients in the clinical cohort had taken antithyroid drugs for approximately 10 years on average. Persistent Graves' disease patients were compared with newly diagnosed Graves' disease patients by peripheral blood TCR sequencing and RNA sequencing. TCR sequencing covered around 13 persistent and roughly 20 newly diagnosed Graves' disease patients, around 33 samples in total.

V loses 6 bases of germline sequence and J loses 0 bases, and the interval between the two ends is 8 bases. The CDR3 goes from the cysteine to the phenylalanine over 13 residues. This entry keeps only the CDR3 DNA: 39 bases, framed from base 1. In the germline V gene, CDR1 corresponds to SGHTA and CDR2 to FQGTGA. The library was built by means of multiplex PCR. This sample was sequenced with an Illumina HiSeq 4000. CDR3 regions were amplified by Arm-PCR with iRepertoire HTBI primers to construct TCR beta libraries. PCR products were gel purified before sequencing. The authors' pipeline ran thus. Gene usage analysis of CDR3 amino acid clonotypes relied on the approximately 68 TRBV and about 15 TRBJ segments identified across samples. COPE and FqMerger were used to merge the filtered high-quality paired reads into contigs. Contigs were aligned with BLAST to IMGT TRBV, TRBD and TRBJ reference genes, and CDR3 was defined per IMGT. Any clonotype with a frequency above 0.1% was classified as a highly expanded clone. Shannon entropy was used to measure repertoire diversity, and the Gini coefficient was used to measure V-J evenness. Public clonotypes were defined as clonotypes shared by more than one individual. Through fastp at Q25 and MiXCR, TCRdb rebuilt clones from the public reads, retaining in-frame beta chains. Entries that share a CDR3 protein sequence are merged under the most common genes and DNA. The V and J calls were determined by TCRdb, not by the authors. The table for this sample lists some 430,000 distinct CDR3 sequences; approximately 21% of them were counted only once. The ten largest clonotypes hold 7% to 9% of the sample.

This clonotype was detected ten times or more. The antigen this receptor binds is unknown. No quality values exist for individual bases; no much larger clone is one base distant. Read against the paper, the sample's time point label means: persistent/refractory GD, antithyroid drugs over 5 years with positive TRAb. RNA was extracted from PBMCs in TRIzol for both TCR sequencing and RNA sequencing. The diagnosis of Graves' disease was made according to American Thyroid Association guidelines. Recruitment of patients was carried out at an endocrinology department in Xi'an, China. Each patient gave 7.5 to 10 milliliters of peripheral blood, collected in an EDTA anticoagulant tube. Ficoll Paque Plus density gradient separation was used to isolate PBMCs, and no further T cell sorting was performed. An Agilent 2100 Bioanalyzer and agarose gel were used to check RNA quality, and a NanoDrop 2000 was used to measure RNA concentration.

The full study reports these points: A larger number of public clonotypes was shared among persistent patients (2,741) than among newly diagnosed patients (around 870). Persistent Graves' disease patients showed lower TCR Shannon entropy and fewer highly expanded clones than newly diagnosed patients, suggesting clonal expansion. Sequencing and analysis were restricted to the TCR beta chain. TRBV28, TRBJ1-2 and TRBJ2-5 were preferentially used in persistent disease, while TRBV20-1 and TRBJ2-1 were favored in newly diagnosed disease. Only peripheral blood was studied, because thyroid tissue, the primary lesion, was inaccessible. The authors noted that the small sample size was a limitation that may lower accuracy.

The sequence joins TRBV7-3 to TRBJ2-5; TRBD2 is perhaps the D gene, given 6 matching bases. The clonotype comes from a female donor with Graves disease. The sample consisted of peripheral blood mononuclear cells (PBMCs), taken when the disease was refractory, from a patient treated with antithyroid drugs. The CDR3: CASSGGNQETQYF. The DNA is as follows: TGTGCCAGCAGTGGCGGGAACCAAGAGACCCAGTACTTC.